This TCR beta chain was found in a study of T cell clonotyping in hematopoietic cell transplantation. Whole-study results and caveats: At the given depth, recipient repertoires were over 95% de novo clonotypes.

On this clone itself: Its target is unknown.

Germline lookup yields CDR1 GTSNPN and CDR2 SVGIG (reference sequence). Trimming pared 0 bases from V and 3 bases from J, leaving 14 bases between. There are 15 residues in the CDR3. Measured with immunoSEQ multiplex PCR; TCRdb has only the in-frame clones, and not every one. This sample yields 13,000 to 15,000 clones, of which less than 70% are seen a single time; approximately 9.8% belongs to the top ten. This clonotype was sampled from a human donor who either received an allogeneic hematopoietic cell transplant for a myeloid malignancy or was a related donor (not recorded which). Some clones in this sample may be carry-over from other donors' samples. The chain links TRBV30 to TRBJ1-2; no firm D call. Sample: PBMCs. In nucleotides, the CDR3 is TGTGCCTGGAGTGTCGGGCGGTTCTTTCACTATGGCTACACCTTC. Translated, it gives CAWSVGRFFHYGYTF.